These 23 T cell receptor beta chains originate from one sample sequenced in a study of Ad26.COV2.S vaccination and SARS-CoV-2 variants. The treatment: roughly 20 received Ad26.COV2.S at low or high dose, single or two shots; a few received placebo; per-sample allocation not given. The samples date from day 63 after the first vaccine or placebo injection. Using immunoSEQ multiplex PCR, the repertoire was profiled, and TCRdb retains in-frame clones only, with some absent. This table holds approximately 480,000 clones, roughly nine tenths found once. Sequencing used peripheral blood, obtained in a trial of Ad26.COV2.S vaccine versus placebo. The source is a person between 18 and 59 years old who received the Ad26.COV2.S COVID-19 vaccine or a placebo.

The J gene is TRBJ2-3, the V gene TRBV29-1; the match to TRBD2 covers 7 bases. V shed 0 bases, J shed 0 bases, and the junction held 3 bases outside the gene matches. CDR3 length: 15 residues. Germline V gene lookup returns CDR1 SQVTM and CDR2 ANQGSEA. CDR3 DNA: TGCAGCGTTGAAGATGGGACTACTAGCACAGATACGCAGTATTTT. This gives the protein CSVEDGTTSTDTQYF.

This sequence joins TRBV5-1 and TRBJ2-2; a weak D match, TRBD1 (6 bases). The V and J ends lost 6 bases and 2 bases respectively, with 14 bases between them. From germline, CDR1 is SGHRS and CDR2 YFSETQ. The CDR3 spans 15 residues. The CDR3: CASTQGQFNTGELFF. CDR3 DNA: TGCGCCAGCACCCAAGGACAGTTTAACACCGGGGAGCTGTTTTTT.

Notes on this clone: Additional DNA sequences in this sample encode the identical CDR3. The rearrangement uses TRBV28 and TRBJ2-5; 8 nucleotides agree with TRBD2. The CDR3 contains 13 residues. Per the germline V gene, CDR1 is MDHEN and CDR2 is SYDVKM. Trimming removed 6 bases from V and 5 bases from J; junction bases left unmatched: 5. DNA for the CDR3: TGTGCCAGCAGAGCGGGAGTGGTGGAGACCCAGTACTTC. Translation gives CASRAGVVETQYF.

As for this clone: Other DNA sequences of this sample code for an identical CDR3. The chain employs TRBV18 and TRBJ2-7, with D tentatively TRBD1 (5 bases). The V end was cut by 3 bases, the J end by 3 bases, with 9 bases between. The CDR3 totals 13 residues. From germline, CDR1 is KGHSH and CDR2 LQKENI. CDR3 DNA sequence: TGTGCCAGCTCACCCCAGGGTAACTACGAGCAGTACTTC. It codes for CASSPQGNYEQYF.

The rearrangement links TRBV19 to TRBJ2-7, with unresolved D. The germline CDR1 and CDR2 sequences are LNHDA and SQIVND (reference sequence). The CDR3 is 13 amino acids. Trimming shortened V by 1 base and J by 2 bases, and 6 bases separated the two germline ends. The CDR3 bases are TGTGCCAGTAGTATAGGCGGAACCTACGAGCAGTACTTC. Protein: CASSIGGTYEQYF.

The chain uses TRBV25-1 and TRBJ1-2; D ambiguous. Germline V CDR1 and CDR2: MGHDK, SYGVNS. The CDR3 sequence is 16 residues long. Trimming left V 4 bases short and J 8 bases short, with 23 bases between. CDR3 coding DNA: TGTGCCAGCAGTGTCGGACCGACCAAGCCTGTCGAGGGCTACACCTTC. Translation gives CASSVGPTKPVEGYTF.

The gene calls are TRBV6-2 or TRBV6-3 and TRBJ1-4; D is undetermined. Germline CDR1 and CDR2: MNHEY and SVGEGT. Trimming shortened V by 6 bases and J by 5 bases, and 10 bases separated the two germline ends. The CDR3 has 13 amino acids. CDR3 loop: CASSREPNEKLFF. CDR3 in DNA: TGTGCCAGCAGCCGGGAACCGAATGAAAAACTGTTTTTT.

This clone turned up a few times. This chain connects TRBV5-4 to TRBJ2-5; 12 positions agree with TRBD2. This CDR3 is built from 16 residues. Per germline, CDR1 SGHNT and CDR2 YYREEE (reference sequence). V lost 4 bases, J lost 2 bases, and 6 bases stayed unmatched. The CDR3 coding sequence is TGTGCCAGCAGCCTAGGGACTAGCGGGCCTCAAGAGACCCAGTACTTC. This translates into CASSLGTSGPQETQYF. The whole variable domain, filled in from reference TRBV5-4 and TRBJ2-5, reads ETGVTQSPTHLIKTRGQQVTLRCSSQSGHNTVSWYQQALGQGPQFIFQYYREEENGRGNFPPRFSGLQFPNYSSELNVNALELDDSALYLCASSLGTSGPQETQYFGPGTRLLVL.

This clone was observed a single time. J is TRBJ2-1 and V is TRBV6-5; 8 positions agree with TRBD2. Germline V CDR1 and CDR2: MNHEY, SVGAGI. CDR3 length: 13 residues. V dropped 4 bases and J dropped 10; count of bases not matched to a gene: 6. CDR3 loop: CASSFSGKGEQFF. As DNA, the CDR3 is TGTGCCAGCAGTTTTAGCGGGAAGGGCGAGCAGTTCTTC.

The chain recombines TRBV7-9 with TRBJ2-5, with no clear D. Germline V gene sequence: CDR1 SEHNR, CDR2 FQNEAQ (reference sequence). The CDR3 is 11 amino acids. Between the trimmed V and J ends, which lost 6 bases and 5 bases, there was a span of 7 bases. The CDR3 bases are TGTGCCAGCAGGAAACGGGAGACCCAGTACTTC. Translated: CASRKRETQYF. Using reference TRBV7-9 and TRBJ2-5 for the parts outside the CDR3, the full variable domain is DTGVSQNPRHKITKRGQNVTFRCDPISEHNRLYWYRQTLGQGPEFLTYFQNEAQLEKSRLLSDRFSAERPKGSFSTLEIQRTEQGDSAMYLCASRKRETQYFGPGTRLLVL.

V and J are TRBV10-3 and TRBJ2-1; D possibly matches TRBD1 or TRBD2 (5 bases each). From germline, CDR1 is ENHRY and CDR2 SYGVKD. The CDR3 is 16 amino acids. The V gene lost 1 base and the J gene lost 9 bases, with 19 bases spanning the gap. CDR3 amino acids: CAISEFLGTALGEQFF. Here the CDR3 DNA reads TGTGCCATCAGTGAGTTTCTGGGGACGGCGTTAGGTGAGCAGTTCTTC.

The V call is TRBV7-2, the J call TRBJ2-7; possible D gene TRBD2, 6 bases. With 1 base removed from V and 0 bases from J, the gap between germline ends came to 10 bases. The germline V gene encodes CDR1 SGHTA and CDR2 FQGNSA. This CDR3 contains 15 residues. Here the CDR3 reads CASSLDGGHSYEQYF. The CDR3 DNA is TGTGCCAGCAGCTTAGATGGAGGGCACTCCTACGAGCAGTACTTC.

V is TRBV7-2 and J is TRBJ1-1; D unclear. The CDR3 consists of 13 residues. Trimming removed 5 bases from V and 3 bases from J, with 10 bases in between. Per the germline V gene, CDR1 is SGHTA and CDR2 is FQGNSA. CDR3 amino acids: CASSRRRDTEAFF. The CDR3 DNA reads as TGTGCCAGCAGCCGAAGACGAGACACTGAAGCTTTCTTT.

The CDR3 DNA is TGTGCCAGCAGCGTAGGAGTAGCGGGGTTCTACGAGCAGTACTTC. Translation gives CASSVGVAGFYEQYF. The chain uses TRBV9 and TRBJ2-7; 8 nucleotides match TRBD2. The CDR3 is 15 residues long. After removal of 0 bases from V and 3 bases from J, the junction contained 5 bases not matched to a gene. Germline V gene lookup returns CDR1 SGDLS and CDR2 YYNGEE.

The chain combines TRBV6-2 or TRBV6-3 with TRBJ2-7; D is uncertain. Germline-derived CDR1 and CDR2 are MNHEY and SVGEGT. V was cut by 0 bases and J by 0 bases, with 15 bases left in between. The CDR3 spans 17 residues. CDR3 region: CASSYSTAISSSYEQYF. CDR3 in DNA: TGTGCCAGCAGTTACTCCACAGCGATATCTAGCTCCTACGAGCAGTACTTC.

The rearrangement links TRBV11-2 to TRBJ2-3; no reliable D call. Trimming took off 5 bases at V and 1 base at J, with 10 bases between the two ends. Germline V gene data show CDR1 as SGHAT and CDR2 as FQNNGV. This CDR3 has 14 amino acids. The CDR3 sequence: CASSPMVGTDTQYF. CDR3 sequence (DNA): TGTGCCAGCAGCCCCATGGTGGGCACAGATACGCAGTATTTT. The full variable domain, completed using reference TRBV11-2 and TRBJ2-3, is EAGVAQSPRYKIIEKRQSVAFWCNPISGHATLYWYQQILGQGPKLLIQFQNNGVVDDSQLPKDRFSAERLKGVDSTLKIQPAKLEDSAVYLCASSPMVGTDTQYFGPGTRLTVL.

The rearrangement links TRBV24-1 to TRBJ2-2; D is undetermined. The CDR3 extends over 15 amino acids. Germline V gene sequence: CDR1 KGHDR, CDR2 SFDVKD. The V end was cut by 4 bases, the J end by 0 bases, with 8 bases between. The CDR3 loop is CATSDATPNTGELFF. In DNA form, the CDR3 reads TGTGCCACCAGTGACGCCACGCCGAACACCGGGGAGCTGTTTTTT.

The V and J genes are TRBV7-8 and TRBJ1-2, with a tentative D call TRBD1 (5 bases). CDR1 SGHVS and CDR2 FQNEAQ come from the germline V gene. This CDR3 is 12 amino acids long. Trimming took off 5 bases at V and 5 bases at J, with 9 bases between the two ends. The DNA of the CDR3 is TGTGCCAGCAGCCCAGGACAATATGGCTACACCTTC. Protein: CASSPGQYGYTF.

This chain connects TRBV4-2 to TRBJ2-3; weak D call: TRBD2 (6 bases). Germline assignment: CDR1 LGHNA and CDR2 YNFKEQ. The V gene lost 0 bases and the J gene lost 5 bases, with 12 bases spanning the gap. The CDR3 is made up of 15 amino acids. This CDR3 is CASSQDSGTRDTQYF. The CDR3 nucleotides read TGTGCCAGCAGCCAAGATAGCGGAACGAGAGATACGCAGTATTTT.

The chain combines TRBV4-3 with TRBJ2-1; 8 nucleotides line up with TRBD2. The CDR3 extends over 15 amino acids. V was clipped by 0 bases and J by 4 bases; unmatched bases: 2. Germline V gene data show CDR1 as LGHNA and CDR2 as YSLEER. CDR3 sequence: CASSQEAGEYNEQFF. The CDR3 coding sequence is TGCGCCAGCAGCCAAGAAGCGGGAGAGTACAATGAGCAGTTCTTC.

This chain joins TRBV5-1 and TRBJ1-1; a weak D match, TRBD1 (6 bases). V was shortened by 4 bases and J by 6 bases, with 10 bases between the two germline ends. The CDR3 consists of 12 residues. Germline CDR1 SGHRS, CDR2 YFSETQ. CDR3 DNA sequence: TGCGCCAGCAGCCGGGAGGGGGCTGAAGCTTTCTTT. This sequence encodes CASSREGAEAFF.

The V gene is TRBV2, the J gene TRBJ2-1, with 7 bases fitting TRBD2. Germline V CDR1 and CDR2: SNHLY, FYNNEI. V dropped 7 bases and J dropped 8; count of bases not matched to a gene: 14. The CDR3 totals 15 residues. CDR3 DNA sequence: TGTGCCAGCACGGGAAACAGCCCCGGGGGGTATGAGCAGTTCTTC. Translated, it gives CASTGNSPGGYEQFF.

J is TRBJ2-6 and V is TRBV6-5; D uncertain. The CDR3 extends over 15 amino acids. V lost 7 bases and J 2 bases, leaving 12 bases between the germline ends. Germline-derived CDR1 and CDR2 are MNHEY and SVGAGI. The CDR3 coding sequence is TGTGCCAGCACCGAAGGTACCGCTGGGGCCAACGTCCTGACTTTC. This codes for CASTEGTAGANVLTF.